This T cell receptor beta chain came from a study of T cells in Graves' hyperthyroidism and ophthalmopathy (dated by TCRdb to between 2018 and 2021). As for the study more broadly: Peripheral blood samples were taken at the time of initial diagnosis, prior to any treatment. The paper describes TCR Vbeta CDR3 sequencing of 140 or so peripheral blood samples, made up of some 42 ophthalmopathy patients, 70 to 75 hyperthyroidism patients and roughly 17 progressor patients. TCR V-J signatures able to tell the groups apart were searched for in a discovery cohort of 90 to 100 patients, of whom under 45 had Graves' ophthalmopathy and 57 had stable Graves' hyperthyroidism. After sampling, hyperthyroidism patients received methimazole starting at 30 mg daily, and ophthalmopathy patients received high-dose intravenous methylprednisolone. An independent validation cohort of about 19 hyperthyroidism patients and about 15 patients who later progressed to ophthalmopathy tested prospective prediction of ophthalmopathy. Thyroid tissue and blood T-cell repertoires from six Graves' hyperthyroidism patients were also compared in the study. For training and testing, the roughly 100 patients in the discovery cohort were randomly divided in a 7:3 ratio.

Ophthalmopathy patients had moderately to severely active disease, with a Clinical Activity Score of 3 or more, a NOSPECS grade of 4 or more, and a disease duration of less than 3 months. Patients with uncontrolled infections, other autoimmune diseases, pregnancy or lactation were excluded. Clinical symptoms, serum thyroxine and TRAb, thyroid ultrasound, and orbital computed tomography formed the basis for the diagnoses. Ficoll-Paque density gradient centrifugation was used to isolate PBMCs from approximately 10 ml of fresh peripheral blood. Total RNA was extracted using Trizol reagent, and RNA quality was assessed on an Agilent 2100 Bioanalyzer. CDR1 and CDR2 (SGDLS, YYNGEE) derive from the germline V gene. Inclusive of the bounding cysteine and phenylalanine, the CDR3 is 13 residues long. The sequence is cut down to CDR3 DNA, 39 bases in frame from base 1. V is clipped by 2 bases and J by 4 bases, and the sequence between their germline boundaries is 9 bases long.

The TCR beta CDR3 regions were amplified from RNA transcripts. The first round of RT-PCR for the TCR CDR3 was performed with the HTBI primer set and the Qiagen OneStep RT-PCR kit. Libraries were constructed in a second round of multiplex PCR, after which size selection and purification were performed. The libraries were sequenced on an Illumina HiSeq2000 using paired-end 100 bp reads. Regarding the original processing steps: SOAPnuke was used to process the raw data, with reads discarded if the reads contained adapters or uncalled bases, had a mean Phred below 15, or lacked an exact constant-primer or identifier match. High-quality paired reads were merged using COPE v1.2.5, and each unique nucleotide sequence was defined as a clonotype. MiTCR v1.1 was used to align the clonotypes against IMGT TRBV, TRBD and TRBJ reference segments. The analysis was restricted to V-J combinations with a frequency above 0.0001, which together covered just over 99% of the repertoires. The TCS score was defined as F50 (clonal expansion) divided by E x V (chaos), with BLOSUM62-based TCRdist calculated between CDR3 peptides within each V-J. Welch's t-statistics and random forest reduced fewer than 550 V-J features to around 14, which were used in a naive Bayes classifier (R e1071). TCRdb trimmed public reads at Q25 via fastp, called clones via MiXCR and kept in-frame beta chains. Every CDR3 protein is listed once, alongside the most common genes and DNA of its rows. TCRdb's processing, not the study's, gives the V and J calls here. This sample gives hundreds of thousands of distinct CDR3 sequences in total; approximately 25% of them show up just once. The ten top clones hold approximately 10% of the sample.

Broad study findings and their caveats: Most expanded thyroid clonotypes (frequency above 0.001) were also detected in blood, a finding suggesting that blood repertoires may reflect thyroid immune responses. In cross-validation, a model built on a 13 V-J signature told ophthalmopathy apart from stable hyperthyroidism with over 85% sensitivity and about 81% specificity, and in testing the same model reached 80%/75%. In validation, the model predicted progression to ophthalmopathy with around 71% sensitivity and around 72% specificity, a median of 6.5 months before onset. Sample size was not statistically predetermined, and blinding of investigators to group allocation was not performed.

Many counts were recorded for this clonotype. This receptor's antigen is unknown. There are no base qualities to consult, and no much larger clone falls within one base. Recombination linked TRBV9 to TRBJ1-2; TRBD1 is possibly the D segment (6 matching bases). This TCR derives from a woman under 40 with Graves' ophthalmopathy. Source material: blood. The DNA sequence follows: TGTGCCAGCAGCGTTCAGGGGATCTATGGCTACACCTTC. Its translation reads: CASSVQGIYGYTF.